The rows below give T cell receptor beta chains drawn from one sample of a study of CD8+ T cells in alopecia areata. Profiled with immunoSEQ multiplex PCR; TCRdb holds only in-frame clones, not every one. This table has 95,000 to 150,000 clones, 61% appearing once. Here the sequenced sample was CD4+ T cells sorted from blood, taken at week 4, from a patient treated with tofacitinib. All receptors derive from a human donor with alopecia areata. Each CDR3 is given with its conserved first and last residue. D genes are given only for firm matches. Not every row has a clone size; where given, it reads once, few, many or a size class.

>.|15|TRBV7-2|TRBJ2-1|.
CASNLGPTSGNEQFF
TGTGCCAGCAACCTTGGACCTACCTCGGGAAATGAGCAGTTCTTC
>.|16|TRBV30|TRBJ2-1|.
CAWSDAITSANNEQFF
TGTGCCTGGAGTGACGCGATAACATCGGCAAACAATGAGCAGTTCTTC
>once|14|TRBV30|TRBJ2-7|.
CAWSRQSLHYEQYF
TGTGCCTGGAGCAGGCAGTCCCTCCACTACGAGCAGTACTTC
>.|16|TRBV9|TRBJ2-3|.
CASSVSSLPSTDTQYF
TGTGCCAGCAGCGTTTCTAGCCTTCCCAGCACAGATACGCAGTATTTT
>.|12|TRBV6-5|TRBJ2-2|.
CASSYRLGELFF
TGTGCCAGCAGTTACCGATTGGGGGAGCTGTTTTTT
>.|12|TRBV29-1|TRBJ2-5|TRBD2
CSVSGSGETQYF
TGCAGCGTTAGCGGGAGTGGCGAGACCCAGTACTTC
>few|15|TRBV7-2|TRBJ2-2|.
CASSTLATGTGELFF
TGTGCCAGCAGCACCTTAGCGACGGGCACCGGGGAGCTGTTTTTT
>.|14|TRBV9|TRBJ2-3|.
CASSVSSGTDTQYF
TGTGCCAGCAGCGTCTCTTCTGGCACAGATACGCAGTATTTT
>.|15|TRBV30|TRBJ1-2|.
CAWSVRAAWDYGYTF
TGTGCCTGGAGTGTACGAGCAGCCTGGGACTATGGCTACACCTTC
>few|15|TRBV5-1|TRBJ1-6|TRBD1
CASSFRWDRGSPLHF
TGCGCCAGCAGCTTTCGTTGGGACAGAGGTTCACCCCTCCACTTT
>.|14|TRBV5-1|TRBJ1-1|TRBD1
CASRDRGRGTEAFF
TGCGCCAGCCGAGACAGGGGGCGCGGCACTGAAGCTTTCTTT
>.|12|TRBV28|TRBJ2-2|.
CASRRGGGELFF
TGTGCCAGCAGACGTGGAGGGGGGGAGCTGTTTTTT
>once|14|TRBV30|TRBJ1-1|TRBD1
CAWTPGQERTEAFF
TGTGCCTGGACTCCCGGACAGGAGAGAACTGAAGCTTTCTTT
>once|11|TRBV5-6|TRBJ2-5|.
CASSLSETQYF
TGTGCCAGCAGCTTGAGTGAGACCCAGTACTTC
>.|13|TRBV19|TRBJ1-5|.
CASSIAGNQPQHF
TGTGCCAGTAGTATAGCCGGCAATCAGCCCCAGCATTTT
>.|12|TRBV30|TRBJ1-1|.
CACQNMNTEAFF
TGTGCCTGCCAAAATATGAACACTGAAGCTTTCTTT
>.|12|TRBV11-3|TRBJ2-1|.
CASSLAGYEQFF
TGTGCCAGCAGCTTAGCAGGGTATGAGCAGTTCTTC
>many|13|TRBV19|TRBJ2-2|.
CATRRGSGGELFF
TGTGCCACCCGGAGGGGGAGTGGCGGGGAGCTGTTTTTT
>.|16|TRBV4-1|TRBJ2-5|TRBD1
CASSQGTGGRLETQYF
TGCGCCAGCAGCCAAGGGACAGGGGGCAGGCTGGAGACCCAGTACTTC
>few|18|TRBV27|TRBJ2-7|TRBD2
CASSTSRLAGGPGYEQYF
TGTGCCAGCAGTACCTCCCGACTAGCGGGGGGGCCTGGTTACGAGCAGTACTTC
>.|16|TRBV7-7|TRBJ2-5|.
CASSLGRAGTKETQYF
TGTGCCAGCAGCTTAGGGCGGGCAGGGACAAAAGAGACCCAGTACTTC
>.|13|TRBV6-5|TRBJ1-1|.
CASSYQVYTEAFF
TGTGCCAGCAGTTACCAGGTGTACACTGAAGCTTTCTTT
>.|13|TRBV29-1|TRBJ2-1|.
CSVMWVAYNEQFF
TGCAGCGTCATGTGGGTGGCCTACAATGAGCAGTTCTTC
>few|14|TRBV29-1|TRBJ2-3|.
CSVLGRYSTDTQYF
TGCAGCGTCCTAGGGCGGTACAGCACAGATACGCAGTATTTT
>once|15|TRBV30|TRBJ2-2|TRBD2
CAANVAGVFTGELFF
TGTGCCGCGAACGTAGCGGGAGTGTTCACCGGGGAGCTGTTTTTT
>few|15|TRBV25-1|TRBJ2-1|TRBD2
CASSGVSGRDNEQFF
TGTGCCAGCAGTGGTGTTAGCGGGAGGGACAATGAGCAGTTCTTC
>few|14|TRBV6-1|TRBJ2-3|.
CAINRGEPQDTQYF
TGTGCCATCAATAGGGGGGAGCCACAAGATACGCAGTATTTT
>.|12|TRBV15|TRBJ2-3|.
CATSRVRDTQYF
TGTGCCACCAGCAGAGTAAGGGATACGCAGTATTTT
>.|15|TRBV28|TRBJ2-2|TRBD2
CASSLSAGGPGELFF
TGTGCCAGCAGTTTATCCGCGGGAGGGCCCGGGGAGCTGTTTTTT
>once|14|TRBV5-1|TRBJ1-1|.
CASSPGQWGTEAFF
TGCGCCAGCAGCCCTGGACAGTGGGGGACTGAAGCTTTCTTT
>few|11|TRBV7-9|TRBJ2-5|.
CASSLSETQYF
TGTGCCAGCAGCTTAAGTGAGACCCAGTACTTC
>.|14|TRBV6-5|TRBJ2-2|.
CASISRRDTGELFF
TGTGCCAGCATATCCAGACGGGACACCGGGGAGCTGTTTTTT
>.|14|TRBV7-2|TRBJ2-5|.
CASSHNRNQETQYF
TGTGCCAGCAGTCACAACAGGAATCAAGAGACCCAGTACTTC
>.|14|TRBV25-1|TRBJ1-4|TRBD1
CASSQGTGNEKLFF
TGTGCCAGCAGTCAAGGGACAGGGAATGAAAAACTGTTTTTT
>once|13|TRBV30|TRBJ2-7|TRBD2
CAWMLAGAHEQYF
TGTGCCTGGATGCTAGCGGGAGCCCACGAGCAGTACTTC
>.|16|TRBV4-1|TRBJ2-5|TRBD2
CASSQEGFSPGGAQYF
TGCGCCAGCAGCCAAGAAGGCTTTTCACCGGGGGGGGCCCAGTACTTC
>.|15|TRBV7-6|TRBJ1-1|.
CASSSAFGVNTEAFF
TGTGCCAGCAGCTCCGCTTTCGGGGTTAACACTGAAGCTTTCTTT
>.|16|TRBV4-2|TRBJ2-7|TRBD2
CASSQAAVAGSYEQYF
TGTGCCAGCAGCCAAGCAGCTGTAGCGGGGTCCTACGAGCAGTACTTC
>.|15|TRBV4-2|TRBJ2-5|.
CASSQGRKGAETQYF
TGTGCCAGCAGCCAAGGACGGAAGGGCGCAGAGACCCAGTACTTC
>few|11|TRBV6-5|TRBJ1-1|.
CASSYAGDAFF
TGTGCCAGCAGTTATGCCGGGGACGCTTTCTTT
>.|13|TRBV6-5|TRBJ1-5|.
CASRPRTNQPQHF
TGTGCCAGCAGGCCTCGGACAAATCAGCCCCAGCATTTT
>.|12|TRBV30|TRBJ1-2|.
CAWSPRRYGYTF
TGTGCCTGGAGTCCCAGACGTTATGGCTACACCTTC
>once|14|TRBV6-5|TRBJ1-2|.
CASSPREILSGYTF
TGTGCCAGCAGTCCCAGGGAAATTCTGAGTGGCTACACCTTC
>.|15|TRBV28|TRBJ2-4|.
CASKPPRTAKNIQYF
TGTGCCAGCAAACCTCCTCGAACTGCCAAAAACATTCAGTACTTC